This section outlines one TCR beta chain sequence together with its context. Per the original methods: Estimated nucleated cell counts came from reference gene primer amplification. Using immunoSEQ multiplex PCR, the repertoire was profiled, and TCRdb retains in-frame clones only, with some absent. V, J and clone size reflect that table, while D and trimming were determined from the DNA. The sample shows hundreds of thousands of clones, 82% of them seen only once. The sample is drawn from a study of blood T cell repertoires in COVID-19. On the study more broadly: Donors in the United States, Italy and Spain gave samples during acute or convalescent COVID-19. PBMCs, B-cell-depleted T cells, or T cells provided the cDNA or gDNA that made up the material.

CDR3 length: 15 residues. V shed 0 bases and J shed 0 bases, with 8 bases lying between them. CDR1 SGHTA and CDR2 FQGNSA come from the germline V gene. The sequence was obtained from a woman of 80 years or more with acute or convalescent COVID-19. The V gene is TRBV7-2, the J gene TRBJ1-1; D remains ambiguous. The sequenced sample was peripheral blood. CDR3 sequence (DNA): TGTGCCAGCAGCTTAGCGCAGATTATGAACACTGAAGCTTTCTTT. This sequence encodes CASSLAQIMNTEAFF.